The 3 T cell receptor beta chains reported below all come from one sample, sequenced in a study of metastatic and nonmetastatic thyroid tumors. Treatment of any kind had been given to no patient before thyroid surgery. TCRdb reanalyzed the PCR reads via MiXCR. The sample has roughly 71,000 clones, less than 20% seen once; the top ten hold 13%. Sequencing was carried out using blood. Receptor source: a female donor with papillary thyroid cancer or a benign thyroid nodule (not recorded which). Some clones in this sample may be carry-over from other donors' samples.

This clone was found many times. The J gene is TRBJ2-3, the V gene TRBV9; no reliable D call. Germline V gene data show CDR1 as SGDLS and CDR2 as YYNGEE. V lost 3 bases to trimming and J lost 1 base, with 9 bases between them. CDR3 length: 14 residues. DNA for the CDR3: TGTGCCAGCAGCGCACCCCCTCGCACAGATACGCAGTATTTT. As protein: CASSAPPRTDTQYF.

The CDR3 DNA reads as TGCAGTGCCCCGGACGGGAACTCCTACGAGCAGTACTTC. It specifies CSAPDGNSYEQYF. The chain couples TRBV20-1 to TRBJ2-7, with D possibly TRBD2 on 5 matching bases. Germline V gene sequence: CDR1 DFQATT, CDR2 SNEGSKA (reference sequence). The CDR3 is made up of 13 amino acids. Trimming removed 6 bases at V and 0 bases at J, with 12 bases between.

This clone was counted ten times or more. The V and J genes are TRBV4-1 and TRBJ1-5; D is undetermined. The CDR3 is 14 amino acids. Germline V gives CDR1 MGHRA, CDR2 YSYEKL. V was shortened by 1 base and J by 0 bases, with 4 bases between the two germline ends. As DNA, the CDR3 is TGCGCCAGCAGCCAAGCGGATAGCAATCAGCCCCAGCATTTT. Its translation is CASSQADSNQPQHF.